Listed below are T cell receptor beta chains from one sample, sequenced in a study of blood T cell repertoires in COVID-19. Here immunoSEQ multiplex PCR was the method, and the copy in TCRdb shows in-frame clones only, minus some. Of roughly 140,000 clones in the sample, roughly 90% were seen once. The sample was PBMCs or T cells enriched from blood (not recorded which). These receptors all stem from a woman in her 30s with acute COVID-19. CDR3s include the opening cysteine and the closing phenylalanine or tryptophan. A D gene is named only where the DNA matches it firmly. Clone size is given for some rows only: seen once, a few or many times, or a class if the clone is expanded.

cdr3_nt: TGTGCCACCAGTGAATCCCCGACAGGGACGCAGTATTTT; cdr3_aa: CATSESPTGTQYF; v_call: TRBV24-1; clone_size: NA; j_call: TRBJ2-3; d_call: TRBD1
cdr3_nt: TGTGCCAGCAGCCAAGAATGGGGAGGCAATCAGCCCCAGCATTTT; cdr3_aa: CASSQEWGGNQPQHF; v_call: TRBV4-2; clone_size: NA; j_call: TRBJ1-5; d_call: NA
cdr3_nt: TGTGCCAGCAGCTTAGGTCCCGAGACAGAAGCTAACTATGGCTACACCTTC; cdr3_aa: CASSLGPETEANYGYTF; v_call: TRBV7-2; clone_size: NA; j_call: TRBJ1-2; d_call: NA
cdr3_nt: TGTGCCAGCAGCTTGGACAGGGTATGGGGCTACACCTTC; cdr3_aa: CASSLDRVWGYTF; v_call: TRBV5-5; clone_size: NA; j_call: TRBJ1-2; d_call: NA
cdr3_nt: TGCGCCAGCAGCGAGACAGGGGAGGGGGAGACCCAGTACTTC; cdr3_aa: CASSETGEGETQYF; v_call: TRBV5-1; clone_size: NA; j_call: TRBJ2-5; d_call: NA
cdr3_nt: TGTGCCAGCAGCTCGCGTTCAAAGACAGTCGCGACAGGGGGCTTATCAAATACGCAGTATTTT; cdr3_aa: CASSSRSKTVATGGLSNTQYF; v_call: TRBV13; clone_size: once; j_call: TRBJ2-3; d_call: TRBD1
cdr3_nt: TGTGCCAGCAGCCCTGCGGACTTATCTAACTATGGCTACACCTTC; cdr3_aa: CASSPADLSNYGYTF; v_call: TRBV27; clone_size: NA; j_call: TRBJ1-2; d_call: NA
cdr3_nt: TGTGCCAGCAGCTTAGCGGGCGACCCCGGTCGGTCGGGCTACACCTTC; cdr3_aa: CASSLAGDPGRSGYTF; v_call: TRBV7-9; clone_size: NA; j_call: TRBJ1-2; d_call: NA
cdr3_nt: TGTGCCAGCTCGCATCTCGGCGGGGAGCTGTTTTTT; cdr3_aa: CASSHLGGELFF; v_call: TRBV18; clone_size: NA; j_call: TRBJ2-2; d_call: NA
cdr3_nt: TGTGCCACTACCCCAAGACTCGGGGTTAATGAAAAACTGTTTTTT; cdr3_aa: CATTPRLGVNEKLFF; v_call: TRBV7-8; clone_size: NA; j_call: TRBJ1-4; d_call: NA
cdr3_nt: TGTGCCAGCAGCTTGGGCGGGAGGGGAAACACAGATACGCAGTATTTT; cdr3_aa: CASSLGGRGNTDTQYF; v_call: TRBV5-4; clone_size: NA; j_call: TRBJ2-3; d_call: TRBD2
cdr3_nt: TGTGCCAGCAGGCGTCAGGACACCATGAACACTGAAGCTTTCTTT; cdr3_aa: CASRRQDTMNTEAFF; v_call: TRBV28; clone_size: NA; j_call: TRBJ1-1; d_call: NA
cdr3_nt: TGTGCCAGCAGCGGACAGGGTATGGGCAATCAGCCCCAGCATTTT; cdr3_aa: CASSGQGMGNQPQHF; v_call: TRBV9; clone_size: NA; j_call: TRBJ1-5; d_call: TRBD1
cdr3_nt: TGTGCCAGCAGTTTAACGGGCGGGAATTCAGAGACCCAGTACTTC; cdr3_aa: CASSLTGGNSETQYF; v_call: TRBV28; clone_size: NA; j_call: TRBJ2-5; d_call: NA
cdr3_nt: TGTGCCAGCAGCTGGGGGGACACTGAAGCTTTCTTT; cdr3_aa: CASSWGDTEAFF; v_call: TRBV7-9; clone_size: NA; j_call: TRBJ1-1; d_call: NA
cdr3_nt: TGCGCCAGCAGCTTGGCCATCGGGGGGTACTCTGGAAACACCATATATTTT; cdr3_aa: CASSLAIGGYSGNTIYF; v_call: TRBV5-1; clone_size: NA; j_call: TRBJ1-3; d_call: NA
cdr3_nt: TGTGCCAGCAGGGCCCAAACTACTTCACCCCTCCACTTT; cdr3_aa: CASRAQTTSPLHF; v_call: TRBV28; clone_size: NA; j_call: TRBJ1-6; d_call: NA
cdr3_nt: TGTGCCAGCAGCTTGGACAGGACCCCTAACTATGGCTACACCTTC; cdr3_aa: CASSLDRTPNYGYTF; v_call: TRBV7-9; clone_size: few; j_call: TRBJ1-2; d_call: TRBD1
cdr3_nt: TGTGCCAGCAGTTTCGGCGGGGCTAGCTCCTACGAGCAGTACTTC; cdr3_aa: CASSFGGASSYEQYF; v_call: TRBV28; clone_size: NA; j_call: TRBJ2-7; d_call: NA
cdr3_nt: TGTGCCAGCAGTTCCCCCCCGAGGAGCCGGGTCGGGGAGCTGTTTTTT; cdr3_aa: CASSSPPRSRVGELFF; v_call: TRBV27; clone_size: NA; j_call: TRBJ2-2; d_call: NA
cdr3_nt: TGTGCCAGCAGCCCCAGGGTTAATCAGCCCCAGCATTTT; cdr3_aa: CASSPRVNQPQHF; v_call: TRBV3-1/TRBV3-2; clone_size: NA; j_call: TRBJ1-5; d_call: NA
cdr3_nt: TGTGCCAGCAGCGCCAGTGCTGAAGCTTTCTTT; cdr3_aa: CASSASAEAFF; v_call: TRBV9; clone_size: NA; j_call: TRBJ1-1; d_call: NA
cdr3_nt: TGTGCCAGCAGCGTAGGATCGCGGGAGTCAGCCTACGAGCAGTACTTC; cdr3_aa: CASSVGSRESAYEQYF; v_call: TRBV9; clone_size: NA; j_call: TRBJ2-7; d_call: TRBD2
cdr3_nt: TGTGCCAGCAGCTTTAGCGGGCTACTCTCCTACAATGAGCAGTTCTTC; cdr3_aa: CASSFSGLLSYNEQFF; v_call: TRBV11-1; clone_size: NA; j_call: TRBJ2-1; d_call: TRBD2
cdr3_nt: TGTGCCAGTAGTACCGGGACAGGTATCGCCGGGGAGCTGTTTTTT; cdr3_aa: CASSTGTGIAGELFF; v_call: TRBV19; clone_size: NA; j_call: TRBJ2-2; d_call: TRBD1
cdr3_nt: TGTGCCAGCAGTCCTTCCGGGGGAGGGCACGAGCAGTACTTC; cdr3_aa: CASSPSGGGHEQYF; v_call: TRBV27; clone_size: NA; j_call: TRBJ2-7; d_call: TRBD2
cdr3_nt: TGTGCTCTCCAAGGGACAGGGTCCGGGGAGCTGTTTTTT; cdr3_aa: CALQGTGSGELFF; v_call: TRBV19; clone_size: NA; j_call: TRBJ2-2; d_call: TRBD1
cdr3_nt: TGTGCCAGTAGTAACGCGGGACAGGGGGCGAGGAACACTGAAGCTTTCTTT; cdr3_aa: CASSNAGQGARNTEAFF; v_call: TRBV19; clone_size: NA; j_call: TRBJ1-1; d_call: TRBD1
cdr3_nt: TGTGCCAGCAGTTATGGGCTAGCTCCCCGGGGGAGGGAGACCCAGTACTTC; cdr3_aa: CASSYGLAPRGRETQYF; v_call: TRBV6-2/TRBV6-3; clone_size: NA; j_call: TRBJ2-5; d_call: NA
cdr3_nt: TGTGCCAGCTCACCTCGACTAGCGGGAGAGTTATACGAGCAGTACTTC; cdr3_aa: CASSPRLAGELYEQYF; v_call: TRBV18; clone_size: NA; j_call: TRBJ2-7; d_call: TRBD2
cdr3_nt: TGTGCCAGCTCACCAAGGACTAGCGGGGCCAACAATGAGCAGTTCTTC; cdr3_aa: CASSPRTSGANNEQFF; v_call: TRBV18; clone_size: few; j_call: TRBJ2-1; d_call: TRBD2